This T cell receptor beta chain was obtained from a study of vaccination effects on CD4 cells after COVID-19. The study, taken as a whole, reports: In vaccinees who were healthy, merely 1 out of 255 vaccine-induced clones cross-reacted with common cold coronaviruses. The authors studied few convalescent patients and collected no early post-infection timepoints.

Culture lasted roughly eleven days before CD4+ T cell isolation. Participants completed two doses of the BNT162b2 or mRNA-1273 vaccine. Sequenced by immunoSEQ multiplex PCR; TCRdb stores in-frame clones only, minus some. In the table there are 35,000 to 55,000 clones, roughly 72% of which are singletons. As for this clone: The target antigen is unknown.

V lost 6 bases and J 3 bases, leaving 20 bases between the germline ends. Germline CDR1 is SNHLY and CDR2 is FYNNEI. This CDR3 comprises 16 residues. The sequencing here drew on CD4+ T cells from PBMCs cultured without peptide, taken after COVID-19 vaccination. The chain is built from TRBV2 and TRBJ1-1, with D possibly being TRBD1 (5 bases). This clonotype originated in a human donor who received a COVID-19 vaccine. The CDR3 nucleotides read TGTGCCAGCAGAGGGACCCCCGAGGTGAGAGACACTGAAGCTTTCTTT. Its translation: CASRGTPEVRDTEAFF.